A selection of T cell receptor beta chains follows, all from one sample in a study of T cell responses to AZD1222 COVID-19 vaccine. Only in-frame clones appear in the TCRdb table, and some are missing; sequencing was by immunoSEQ multiplex PCR. The sample lists about 150,000 clones; 80% to 95% were seen once. The material sequenced was peripheral blood, taken 28 days after the second AZD1222 dose. The receptor source for this set is an adult who received the AZD1222 COVID-19 vaccine. Both conserved end residues are part of each CDR3. A D gene is named only where the DNA matches it firmly. Clone size, where shown, is once, few, many, or a class for clones that have expanded.

j_call d_call v_call clone_size cdr3_aa cdr3_nt
TRBJ2-2 TRBD2 TRBV23-1 - CASSQGASGGPGELFF TGCGCCAGCAGTCAAGGCGCTAGCGGGGGACCCGGGGAGCTGTTTTTT
TRBJ2-5 - TRBV23-1 - CASSQRQGGEETQYF TGCGCCAGCAGTCAACGACAGGGAGGCGAGGAGACCCAGTACTTC
TRBJ2-3 TRBD1 TRBV14 - CASMERTGVGDTQYF TGTGCCAGCATGGAGAGGACAGGGGTCGGAGATACGCAGTATTTT
TRBJ2-7 TRBD2 TRBV2 - CASSPTSGMSYEQYF TGTGCCAGCAGTCCGACTAGCGGGATGAGTTACGAGCAGTACTTC
TRBJ1-5 - TRBV21-1 - CASSKNPGQGHQPQHF TGTGCCAGCAGCAAGAATCCGGGACAGGGTCATCAGCCCCAGCATTTT
TRBJ2-1 - TRBV5-1 - CASSLPEANEQFF TGCGCCAGCAGCTTGCCGGAAGCCAATGAGCAGTTCTTC
TRBJ2-1 - TRBV9 once CASSEGPKNNEQFF TGTGCCAGCAGTGAGGGCCCCAAGAACAATGAGCAGTTCTTC
TRBJ2-7 TRBD1 TRBV5-4 - CASSGGATGAGEQYF TGTGCCAGCAGCGGAGGGGCGACAGGGGCGGGCGAGCAGTACTTC
TRBJ1-1 - TRBV3-1/TRBV3-2 once CASSQRAGEHFF TGTGCCAGCAGCCAAAGAGCAGGGGAGCATTTCTTT
TRBJ2-1 - TRBV24-1 - CATSGPAVHEQFF TGTGCCACCAGTGGACCCGCCGTCCATGAGCAGTTCTTC
TRBJ2-1 - TRBV5-1 - CASSLAQRSSYNEQFF TGCGCCAGCAGCTTGGCCCAGCGGAGCTCCTACAATGAGCAGTTCTTC
TRBJ1-2 TRBD1 TRBV27 - CASSGTGDYGYTF TGTGCCAGCAGCGGGACAGGAGACTATGGCTACACCTTC
TRBJ2-7 - TRBV19 - CASSPTEQYF TGTGCCAGTAGTCCTACCGAGCAGTACTTC
TRBJ2-1 - TRBV11-2 - CASSMGTALNEQFF TGTGCCAGCAGCATGGGGACGGCCTTGAATGAGCAGTTCTTC
TRBJ1-2 - TRBV13 - CASSSTGTADYGYTF TGTGCCAGCAGCTCAACTGGGACGGCCGACTATGGCTACACCTTC
TRBJ2-2 - TRBV12-3/TRBV12-4 - CASRNTGELFF TGTGCCAGCAGAAACACCGGGGAGCTGTTTTTT
TRBJ1-2 - TRBV5-8 - CASSLGGDRGYTF TGTGCCAGCAGCTTGGGTGGGGATCGGGGCTACACCTTC
TRBJ2-7 - TRBV2 - CASNERTGHEQYF TGTGCCAGCAACGAAAGGACCGGGCACGAGCAGTACTTC
TRBJ1-3 - TRBV20-1 once CSASLGGHTIYF TGCAGTGCTAGTTTAGGAGGACACACCATATATTTT
TRBJ1-2 - TRBV6-1 - CASSEARGRYGYTF TGTGCCAGCAGTGAAGCCAGGGGACGCTATGGCTACACCTTC
TRBJ1-2 TRBD1 TRBV28 - CAGNRGGGGYTF TGTGCCGGTAACAGGGGAGGAGGTGGCTACACCTTC
TRBJ1-3 - TRBV28 - CASSSRGHPGNTIYF TGTGCCAGCAGTTCCCGAGGCCACCCTGGAAACACCATATATTTT
TRBJ2-5 TRBD2 TRBV28 - CASGKRGGVGETQYF TGTGCCAGCGGGAAGAGGGGAGGGGTGGGAGAGACCCAGTACTTC
TRBJ2-2 - TRBV4-2 - CASSQVSTGLPGELFF TGTGCCAGCAGCCAAGTCTCAACAGGGCTTCCCGGGGAGCTGTTTTTT
TRBJ2-1 TRBD2 TRBV7-9 once CASSSGGAGSSYNEQFF TGTGCCAGCAGCTCCGGGGGAGCGGGGAGCTCCTACAATGAGCAGTTCTTC
TRBJ1-5 - TRBV7-9 - CASSLATSDQPQHF TGTGCCAGCAGCTTAGCGACCTCAGATCAGCCCCAGCATTTT
TRBJ1-4 TRBD1 TRBV2 - CASSKQGINEKLFF TGTGCCAGCAGTAAACAGGGGATTAATGAAAAACTGTTTTTT
TRBJ1-2 - TRBV9 - CASSAWDGYTF TGTGCCAGCAGCGCGTGGGATGGCTACACCTTC
TRBJ2-1 - TRBV2 - CASSEAREEQFF TGTGCCAGCAGTGAAGCCAGGGAGGAGCAGTTCTTC
TRBJ2-5 - TRBV6-5 - CASTAEWGRTQYF TGTGCCAGCACTGCGGAGTGGGGTAGGACCCAGTACTTC
TRBJ1-1 - TRBV10-1 - CASSAQGGTEAFF TGCGCCAGCAGCGCGCAGGGAGGGACTGAAGCTTTCTTT
TRBJ1-1 - TRBV19 few CASSMPSGTEAFF TGTGCCAGTAGTATGCCTTCCGGGACTGAAGCTTTCTTT
TRBJ2-7 - TRBV28 - CASKATYVYEQYF TGTGCCAGCAAGGCGACATACGTCTACGAGCAGTACTTC
TRBJ1-4 - TRBV18 - CASSPLDGEKLFF TGTGCCAGCTCACCACTTGATGGTGAAAAACTGTTTTTT
TRBJ1-2 - TRBV5-5 - CASSKADEYGYTF TGTGCCAGCAGCAAGGCCGATGAATATGGCTACACCTTC
TRBJ2-3 - TRBV13 - CASSRGDTDTQYF TGTGCCAGCAGTCGTGGGGACACAGATACGCAGTATTTT
TRBJ2-3 - TRBV3-1/TRBV3-2 - CASSPFLLGYGTDTQYF TGTGCCAGCAGCCCATTCCTTCTGGGGTATGGCACAGATACGCAGTATTTT
TRBJ2-7 TRBD1 TRBV5-1 - CASSGTGHEQYF TGCGCCAGCAGTGGGACAGGGCACGAGCAGTACTTC
TRBJ1-2 TRBD1 TRBV2 - CASSGTVGYGYTF TGTGCCAGCAGCGGGACAGTTGGGTATGGCTACACCTTC
TRBJ2-7 - TRBV19 - CASSIGNRVNEQYF TGTGCCAGTAGTATTGGTAACAGGGTGAACGAGCAGTACTTC
TRBJ1-5 - TRBV12-3/TRBV12-4 - CASSFRSNQPQHF TGTGCCAGCAGTTTTAGAAGCAATCAGCCCCAGCATTTT
TRBJ1-2 - TRBV28 - CASKYNGGGYTF TGTGCCAGCAAATACAACGGGGGTGGCTACACCTTC
TRBJ2-7 - TRBV19 - CASSTPRGRDSYEQYF TGTGCCAGTAGTACCCCGAGGGGGCGGGACTCCTACGAGCAGTACTTC
TRBJ1-5 TRBD1 TRBV6-2/TRBV6-3 few CASSSTGPTQPQHF TGTGCCAGCAGCTCGACAGGGCCTACTCAGCCCCAGCATTTT
TRBJ2-7 TRBD2 TRBV28 - CASSSLAGDREQYF TGTGCCAGCAGCTCCCTAGCGGGAGATCGCGAGCAGTACTTC
TRBJ1-3 - TRBV7-8 - CASSLAWRNTIYF TGTGCCAGCAGCCTTGCTTGGCGAAACACCATATATTTT
TRBJ1-5 - TRBV18 - CASSPPGGNQPQHF TGTGCCAGCTCACCTCCGGGAGGCAATCAGCCCCAGCATTTT
TRBJ2-5 TRBD2 TRBV28 - CASSLPGLAEKVEETQYF TGTGCCAGCAGTTTACCGGGACTAGCGGAGAAAGTAGAAGAGACCCAGTACTTC
TRBJ2-3 TRBD2 TRBV10-3 - CAIRTATGLAGGDSSTDTQYF TGTGCCATCCGAACAGCGACGGGGCTAGCGGGGGGAGACTCTAGCACAGATACGCAGTATTTT
TRBJ1-2 - TRBV6-5 - CASSPRGRVAYGYTF TGTGCCAGCAGCCCCCGGGGGAGGGTGGCCTATGGCTACACCTTC
TRBJ1-1 TRBD1 TRBV6-5 - CASSLGQGTEAFF TGTGCCAGCAGTTTAGGACAGGGCACTGAAGCTTTCTTT
TRBJ1-4 - TRBV5-4 - CASSLYGEGEKLFF TGTGCCAGCAGCTTGTATGGGGAAGGCGAAAAACTGTTTTTT
TRBJ1-2 - TRBV16 - CASSHAGGTNYGYTF TGTGCCAGCAGCCATGCCGGGGGGACTAACTATGGCTACACCTTC